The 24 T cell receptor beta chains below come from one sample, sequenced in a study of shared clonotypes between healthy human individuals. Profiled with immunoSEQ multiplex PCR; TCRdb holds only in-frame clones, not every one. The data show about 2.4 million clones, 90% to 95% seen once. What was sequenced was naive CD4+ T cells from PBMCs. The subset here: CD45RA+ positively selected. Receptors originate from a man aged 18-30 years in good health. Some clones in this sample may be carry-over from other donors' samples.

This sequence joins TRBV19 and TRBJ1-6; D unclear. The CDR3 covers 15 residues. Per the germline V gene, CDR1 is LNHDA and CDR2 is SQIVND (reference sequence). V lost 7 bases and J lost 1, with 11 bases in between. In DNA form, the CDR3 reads TGTGCCAGTAATTTGGTGTATTCCTATAATTCACCCCTCCACTTT. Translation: CASNLVYSYNSPLHF.

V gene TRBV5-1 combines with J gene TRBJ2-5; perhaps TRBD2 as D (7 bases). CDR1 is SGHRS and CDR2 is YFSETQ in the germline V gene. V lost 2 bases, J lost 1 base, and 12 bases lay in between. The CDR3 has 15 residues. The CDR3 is CASSLQGGFQETQYF. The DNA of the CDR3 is TGCGCCAGCAGCTTACAGGGAGGGTTCCAAGAGACCCAGTACTTC.

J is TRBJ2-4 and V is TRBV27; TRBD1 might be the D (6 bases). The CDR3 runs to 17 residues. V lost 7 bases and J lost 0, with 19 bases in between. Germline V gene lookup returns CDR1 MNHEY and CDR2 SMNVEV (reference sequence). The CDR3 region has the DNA TGTGCCAGCACATCCCTAAGTGGACAGCTAGCCAAAAACATTCAGTACTTC. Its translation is CASTSLSGQLAKNIQYF.

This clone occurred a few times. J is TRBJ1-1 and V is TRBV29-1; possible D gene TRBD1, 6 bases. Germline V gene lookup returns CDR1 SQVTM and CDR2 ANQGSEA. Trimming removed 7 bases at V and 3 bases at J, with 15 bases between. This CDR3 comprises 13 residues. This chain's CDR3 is CSAMVNRDTEAFF. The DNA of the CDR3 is TGCAGCGCCATGGTGAACAGGGACACTGAAGCTTTCTTT.

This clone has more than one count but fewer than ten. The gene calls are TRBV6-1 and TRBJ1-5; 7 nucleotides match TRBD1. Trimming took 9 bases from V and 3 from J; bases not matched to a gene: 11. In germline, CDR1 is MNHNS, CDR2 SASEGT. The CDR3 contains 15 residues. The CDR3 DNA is TGTGCCAGTATGACAGGGAGGGTTCCCAATCAGCCCCAGCATTTT. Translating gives CASMTGRVPNQPQHF.

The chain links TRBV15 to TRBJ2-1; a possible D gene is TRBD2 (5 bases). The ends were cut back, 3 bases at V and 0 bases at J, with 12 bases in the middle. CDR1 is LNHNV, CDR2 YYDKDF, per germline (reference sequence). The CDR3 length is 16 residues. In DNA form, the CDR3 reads TGTGCCACCAGCAGGGACGGACTTGGCTCCTACAATGAGCAGTTCTTC. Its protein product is CATSRDGLGSYNEQFF.

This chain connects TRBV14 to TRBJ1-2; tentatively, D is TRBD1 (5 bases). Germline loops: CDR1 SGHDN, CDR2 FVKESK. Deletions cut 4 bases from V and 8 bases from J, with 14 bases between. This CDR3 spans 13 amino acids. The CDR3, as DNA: TGTGCCAGCAGCCGTGGTAGTTGGGGGGGCTACACCTTC. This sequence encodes CASSRGSWGGYTF.

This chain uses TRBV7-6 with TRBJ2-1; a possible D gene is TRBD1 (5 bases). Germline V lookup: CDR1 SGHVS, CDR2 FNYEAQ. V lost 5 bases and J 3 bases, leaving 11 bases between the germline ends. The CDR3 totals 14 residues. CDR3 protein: CASSQQDLYNEQFF. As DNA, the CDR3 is TGTGCCAGCAGCCAACAGGACCTCTACAATGAGCAGTTCTTC.

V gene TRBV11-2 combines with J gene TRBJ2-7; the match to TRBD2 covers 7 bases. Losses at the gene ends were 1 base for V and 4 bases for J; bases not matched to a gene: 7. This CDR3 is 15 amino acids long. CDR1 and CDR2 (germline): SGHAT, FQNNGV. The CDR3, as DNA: TGTGCCAGCAGCTTAGTTTTTGCGGGAGCTTACGAGCAGTACTTC. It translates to CASSLVFAGAYEQYF.

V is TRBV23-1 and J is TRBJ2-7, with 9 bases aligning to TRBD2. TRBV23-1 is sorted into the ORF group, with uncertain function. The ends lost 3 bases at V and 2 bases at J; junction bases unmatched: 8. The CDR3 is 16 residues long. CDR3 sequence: CASSQYLAGTTYEQYF. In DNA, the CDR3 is TGCGCCAGCAGTCAGTACCTAGCGGGGACGACCTACGAGCAGTACTTC.

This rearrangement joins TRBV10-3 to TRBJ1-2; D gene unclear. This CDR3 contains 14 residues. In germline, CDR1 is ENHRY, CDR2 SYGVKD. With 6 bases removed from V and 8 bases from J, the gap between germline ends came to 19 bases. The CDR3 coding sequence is TGTGCCATCAGCCACCACGAAACACCTTGGGGCTACACCTTC. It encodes CAISHHETPWGYTF.

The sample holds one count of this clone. The CDR3: CAWSPGQYYEQYF. CDR3 nucleotides: TGTGCCTGGAGTCCTGGACAGTACTACGAGCAGTACTTC. The V gene is TRBV30, the J gene TRBJ2-7; perhaps TRBD1 as D (6 bases). Germline V gene sequence: CDR1 GTSNPN, CDR2 SVGIG (reference sequence). CDR3 length: 13 amino acids. V was clipped by 2 bases and J by 3 bases, with 11 bases between them.

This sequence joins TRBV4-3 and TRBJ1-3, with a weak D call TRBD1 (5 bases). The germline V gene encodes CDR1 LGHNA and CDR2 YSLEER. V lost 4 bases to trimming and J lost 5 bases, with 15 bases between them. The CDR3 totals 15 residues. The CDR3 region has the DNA TGCGCCAGCAGCCGTTTAGGGACCGAGAGAAACACCATATATTTT. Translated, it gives CASSRLGTERNTIYF.

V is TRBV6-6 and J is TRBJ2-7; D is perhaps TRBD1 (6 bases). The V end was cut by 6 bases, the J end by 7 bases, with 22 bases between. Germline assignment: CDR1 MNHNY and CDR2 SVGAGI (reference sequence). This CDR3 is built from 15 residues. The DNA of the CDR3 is TGTGCCAGCAGAAATCCGGGACAAACGGTCTGGGAGCAGTACTTC. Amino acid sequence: CASRNPGQTVWEQYF.

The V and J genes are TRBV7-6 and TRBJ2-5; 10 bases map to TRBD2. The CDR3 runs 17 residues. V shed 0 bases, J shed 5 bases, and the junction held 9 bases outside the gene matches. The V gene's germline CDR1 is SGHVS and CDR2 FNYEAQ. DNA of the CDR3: TGTGCCAGCAGCTTAGCGCCGGCTAGCGGGAGTCCGGAGACCCAGTACTTC. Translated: CASSLAPASGSPETQYF.

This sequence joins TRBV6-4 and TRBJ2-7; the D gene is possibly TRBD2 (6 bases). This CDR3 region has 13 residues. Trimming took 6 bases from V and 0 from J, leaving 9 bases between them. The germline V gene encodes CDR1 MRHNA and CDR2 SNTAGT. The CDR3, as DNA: TGTGCCAGCAGCGAGGGACTCTCCTACGAGCAGTACTTC. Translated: CASSEGLSYEQYF.

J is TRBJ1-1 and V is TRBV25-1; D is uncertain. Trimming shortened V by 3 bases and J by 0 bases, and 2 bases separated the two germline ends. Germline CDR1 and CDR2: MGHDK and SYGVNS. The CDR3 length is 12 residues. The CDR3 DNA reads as TGTGCCAGCAGTGAGGTGAACACTGAAGCTTTCTTT. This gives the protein CASSEVNTEAFF. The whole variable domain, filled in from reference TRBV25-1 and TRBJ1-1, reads EADIYQTPRYLVIGTGKKITLECSQTMGHDKMYWYQQDPGMELHLIHYSYGVNSTEKGDLSSESTVSRIRTEHFPLTLESARPSHTSQYLCASSEVNTEAFFGQGTRLTVV.

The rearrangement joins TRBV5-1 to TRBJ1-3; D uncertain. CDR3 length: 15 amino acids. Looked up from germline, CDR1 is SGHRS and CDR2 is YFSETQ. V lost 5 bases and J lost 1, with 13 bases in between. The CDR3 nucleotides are TGCGCCAGCAGTCCATCGGTCCTTTCTGGAAACACCATATATTTT. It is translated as CASSPSVLSGNTIYF. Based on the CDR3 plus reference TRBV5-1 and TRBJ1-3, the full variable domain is KAGVTQTPRYLIKTRGQQVTLSCSPISGHRSVSWYQQTPGQGLQFLFEYFSETQRNKGNFPGRFSGRQFSNSRSEMNVSTLELGDSALYLCASSPSVLSGNTIYFGEGSWLTVV.

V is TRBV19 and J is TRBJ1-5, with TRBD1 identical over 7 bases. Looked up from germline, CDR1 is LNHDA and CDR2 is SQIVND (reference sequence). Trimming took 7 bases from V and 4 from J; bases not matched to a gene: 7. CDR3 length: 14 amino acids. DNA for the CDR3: TGTGCCAGTACCGTCGGGACAGCTAATCAGCCCCAGCATTTT. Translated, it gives CASTVGTANQPQHF. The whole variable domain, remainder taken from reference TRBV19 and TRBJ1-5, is DGGITQSPKYLFRKEGQNVTLSCEQNLNHDAMYWYRQDPGQGLRLIYYSQIVNDFQKGDIAEGYSVSREKKESFPLTVTSAQKNPTAFYLCASTVGTANQPQHFGDGTRLSIL.

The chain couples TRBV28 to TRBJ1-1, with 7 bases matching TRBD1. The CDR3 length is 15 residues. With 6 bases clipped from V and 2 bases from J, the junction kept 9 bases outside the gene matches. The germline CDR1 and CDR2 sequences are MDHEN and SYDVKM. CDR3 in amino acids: CASSRPGTANTEAFF. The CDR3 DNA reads TGTGCCAGCAGCCGACCCGGGACAGCAAACACTGAAGCTTTCTTT.

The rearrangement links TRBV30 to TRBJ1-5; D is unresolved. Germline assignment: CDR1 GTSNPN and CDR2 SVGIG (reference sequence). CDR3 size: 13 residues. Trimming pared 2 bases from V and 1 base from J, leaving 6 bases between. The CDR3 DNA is TGTGCCTGGAGTATAATGAGCAATCAGCCCCAGCATTTT. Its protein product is CAWSIMSNQPQHF.

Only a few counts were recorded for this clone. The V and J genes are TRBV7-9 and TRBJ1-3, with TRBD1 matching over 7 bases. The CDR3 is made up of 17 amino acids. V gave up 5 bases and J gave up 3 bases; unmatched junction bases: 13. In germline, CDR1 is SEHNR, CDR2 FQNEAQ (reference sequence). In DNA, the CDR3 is TGTGCCAGCAGCCAACATACAGGGGATTCGGGTGGAAACACCATATATTTT. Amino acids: CASSQHTGDSGGNTIYF.

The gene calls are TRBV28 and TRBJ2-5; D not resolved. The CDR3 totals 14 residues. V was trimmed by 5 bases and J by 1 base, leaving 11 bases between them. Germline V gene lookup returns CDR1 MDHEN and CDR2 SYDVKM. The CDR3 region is CASSVPGSQETQYF. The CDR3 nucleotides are TGTGCCAGCAGTGTACCGGGTAGCCAAGAGACCCAGTACTTC.

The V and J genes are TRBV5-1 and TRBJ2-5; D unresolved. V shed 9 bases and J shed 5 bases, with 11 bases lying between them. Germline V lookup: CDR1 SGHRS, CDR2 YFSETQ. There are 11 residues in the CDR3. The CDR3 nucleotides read TGCGCCACCAAACCTGAGGAGACCCAGTACTTC. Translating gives CATKPEETQYF.